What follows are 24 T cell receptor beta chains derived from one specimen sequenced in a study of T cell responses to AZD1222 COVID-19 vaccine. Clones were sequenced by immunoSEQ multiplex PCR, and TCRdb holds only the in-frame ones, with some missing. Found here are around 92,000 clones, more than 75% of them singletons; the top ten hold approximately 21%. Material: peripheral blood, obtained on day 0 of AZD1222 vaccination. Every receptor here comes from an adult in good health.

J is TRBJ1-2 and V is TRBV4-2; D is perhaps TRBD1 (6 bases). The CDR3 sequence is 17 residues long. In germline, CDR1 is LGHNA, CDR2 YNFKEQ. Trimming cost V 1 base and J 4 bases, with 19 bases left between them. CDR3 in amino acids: CASSQVVYGTKSYGYTF. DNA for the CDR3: TGTGCCAGCAGCCAAGTCGTATACGGGACAAAGAGCTATGGCTACACCTTC.

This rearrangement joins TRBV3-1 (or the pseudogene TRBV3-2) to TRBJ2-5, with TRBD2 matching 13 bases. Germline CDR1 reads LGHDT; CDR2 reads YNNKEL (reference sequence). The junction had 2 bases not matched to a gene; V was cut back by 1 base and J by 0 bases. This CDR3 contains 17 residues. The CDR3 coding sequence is TGTGCCAGCAGCCAAGGACTAGCGGGGGGCTACCAAGAGACCCAGTACTTC. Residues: CASSQGLAGGYQETQYF.

CDR3 residues: CASSPAALPTEAFF. The CDR3 bases are TGTGCCAGCTCACCCGCTGCCCTCCCCACTGAAGCTTTCTTT. The V call is TRBV18, the J call TRBJ1-1; the D is unclear. Germline CDR1 KGHSH, CDR2 LQKENI. With 3 bases removed from V and 4 bases from J, the gap between germline ends came to 12 bases. There are 14 residues in the CDR3.

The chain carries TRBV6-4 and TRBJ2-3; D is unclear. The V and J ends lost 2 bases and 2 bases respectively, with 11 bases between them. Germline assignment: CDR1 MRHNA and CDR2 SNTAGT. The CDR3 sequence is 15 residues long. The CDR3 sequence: CASSDTEGPTDTQYF. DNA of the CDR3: TGTGCCAGCAGTGACACCGAAGGTCCCACAGATACGCAGTATTTT.

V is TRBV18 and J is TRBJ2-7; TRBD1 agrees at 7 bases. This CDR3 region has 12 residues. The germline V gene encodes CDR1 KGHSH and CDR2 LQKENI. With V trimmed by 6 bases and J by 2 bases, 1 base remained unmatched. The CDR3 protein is CASSGQTYEQYF. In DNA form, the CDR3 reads TGTGCCAGCTCGGGACAGACCTACGAGCAGTACTTC.

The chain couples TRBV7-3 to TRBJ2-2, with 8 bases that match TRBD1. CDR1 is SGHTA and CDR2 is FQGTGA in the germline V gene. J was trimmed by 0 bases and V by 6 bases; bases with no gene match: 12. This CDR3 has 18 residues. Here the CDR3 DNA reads TGTGCCAGCAGAGCAAGATCCGGGACAGGATCGAACACCGGGGAGCTGTTTTTT. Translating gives CASRARSGTGSNTGELFF.

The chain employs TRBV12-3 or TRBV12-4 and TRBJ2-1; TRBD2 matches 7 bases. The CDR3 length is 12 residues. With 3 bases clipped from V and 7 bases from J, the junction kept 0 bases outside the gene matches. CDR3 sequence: CASSFGGNEQFF. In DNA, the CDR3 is TGTGCCAGCAGTTTCGGGGGGAATGAGCAGTTCTTC.

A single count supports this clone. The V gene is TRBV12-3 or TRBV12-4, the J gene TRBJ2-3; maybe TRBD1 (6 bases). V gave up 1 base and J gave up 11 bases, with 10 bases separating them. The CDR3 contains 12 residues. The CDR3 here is CASSLGAGEQYF. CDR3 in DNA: TGTGCCAGCAGTTTAGGGGCAGGGGAGCAGTATTTT.

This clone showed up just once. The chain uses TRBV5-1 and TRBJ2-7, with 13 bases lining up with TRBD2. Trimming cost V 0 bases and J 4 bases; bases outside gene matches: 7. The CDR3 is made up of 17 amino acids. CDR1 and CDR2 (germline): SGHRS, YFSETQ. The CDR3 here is CASSLGPTSGGTYEQYF. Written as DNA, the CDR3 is TGCGCCAGCAGCTTGGGGCCGACTAGCGGGGGGACTTACGAGCAGTACTTC.

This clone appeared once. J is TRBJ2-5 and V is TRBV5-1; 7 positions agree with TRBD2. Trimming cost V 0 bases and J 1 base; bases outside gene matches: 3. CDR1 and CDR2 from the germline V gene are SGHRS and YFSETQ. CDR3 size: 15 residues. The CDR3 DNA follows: TGCGCCAGCAGCTTGGCCGGCGGGGGCCAAGAGACCCAGTACTTC. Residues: CASSLAGGGQETQYF.

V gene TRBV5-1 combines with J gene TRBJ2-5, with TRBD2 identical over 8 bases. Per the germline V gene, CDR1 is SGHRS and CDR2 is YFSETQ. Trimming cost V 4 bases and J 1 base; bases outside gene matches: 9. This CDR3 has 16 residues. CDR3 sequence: CASSNQRGTIQETQYF. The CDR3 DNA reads TGCGCCAGCAGCAACCAGCGGGGGACCATCCAAGAGACCCAGTACTTC.

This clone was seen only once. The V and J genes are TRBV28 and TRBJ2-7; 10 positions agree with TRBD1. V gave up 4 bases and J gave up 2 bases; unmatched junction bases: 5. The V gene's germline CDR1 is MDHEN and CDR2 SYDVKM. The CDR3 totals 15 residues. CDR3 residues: CASSSPGQGTYEQYF. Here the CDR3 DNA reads TGTGCCAGCAGTTCGCCGGGACAGGGGACCTACGAGCAGTACTTC.

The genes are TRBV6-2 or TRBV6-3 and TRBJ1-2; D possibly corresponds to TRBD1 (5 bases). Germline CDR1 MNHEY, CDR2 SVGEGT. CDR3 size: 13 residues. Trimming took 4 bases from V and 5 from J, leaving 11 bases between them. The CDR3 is CASSFPGTYGYTF. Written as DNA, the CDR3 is TGTGCCAGCAGTTTCCCCGGGACTTATGGCTACACCTTC.

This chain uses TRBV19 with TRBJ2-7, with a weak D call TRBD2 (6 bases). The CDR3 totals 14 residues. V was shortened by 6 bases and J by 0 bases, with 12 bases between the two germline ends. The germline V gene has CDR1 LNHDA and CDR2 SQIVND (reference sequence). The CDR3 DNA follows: TGTGCCAGTAGGCTTCGGGGGAGCTCCTACGAGCAGTACTTC. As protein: CASRLRGSSYEQYF.

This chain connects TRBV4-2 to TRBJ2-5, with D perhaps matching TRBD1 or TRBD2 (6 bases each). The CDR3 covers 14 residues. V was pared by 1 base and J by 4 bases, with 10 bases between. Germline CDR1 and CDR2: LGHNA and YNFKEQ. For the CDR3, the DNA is TGTGCCAGCAGCCAAGTCGGGGGCGGAGAGACCCAGTACTTC. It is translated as CASSQVGGGETQYF.

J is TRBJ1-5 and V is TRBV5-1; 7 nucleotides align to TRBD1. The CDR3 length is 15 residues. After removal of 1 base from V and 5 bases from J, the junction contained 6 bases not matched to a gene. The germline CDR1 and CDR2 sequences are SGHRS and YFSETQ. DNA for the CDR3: TGCGCCAGCAGCTTGAACAGGGGAGACGATCAGCCCCAGCATTTT. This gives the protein CASSLNRGDDQPQHF.

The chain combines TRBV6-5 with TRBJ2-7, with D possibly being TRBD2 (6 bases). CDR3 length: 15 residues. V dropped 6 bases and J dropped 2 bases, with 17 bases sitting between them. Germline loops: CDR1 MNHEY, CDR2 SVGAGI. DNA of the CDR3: TGTGCCAGCAGGCACCGGGGGACGGGGACCTACGAGCAGTACTTC. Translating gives CASRHRGTGTYEQYF.

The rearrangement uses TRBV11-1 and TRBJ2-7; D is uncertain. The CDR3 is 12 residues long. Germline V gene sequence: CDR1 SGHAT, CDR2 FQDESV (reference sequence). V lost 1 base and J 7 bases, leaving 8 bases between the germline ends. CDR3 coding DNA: TGTGCCAGCAGCTTAGGTAGGGAAGAGCAGTACTTC. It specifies CASSLGREEQYF.

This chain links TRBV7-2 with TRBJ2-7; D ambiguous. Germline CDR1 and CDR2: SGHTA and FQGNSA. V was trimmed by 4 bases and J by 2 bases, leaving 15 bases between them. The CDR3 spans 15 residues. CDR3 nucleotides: TGTGCCAGCAGCTCCGGCCCCCTTGGCGCCTACGAGCAGTACTTC. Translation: CASSSGPLGAYEQYF.

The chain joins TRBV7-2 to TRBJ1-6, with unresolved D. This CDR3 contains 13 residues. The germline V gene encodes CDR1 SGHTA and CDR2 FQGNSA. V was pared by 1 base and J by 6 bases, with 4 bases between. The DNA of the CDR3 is TGTGCCAGCAGCTTAGTTATTAATTCACCCCTCCACTTT. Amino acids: CASSLVINSPLHF.

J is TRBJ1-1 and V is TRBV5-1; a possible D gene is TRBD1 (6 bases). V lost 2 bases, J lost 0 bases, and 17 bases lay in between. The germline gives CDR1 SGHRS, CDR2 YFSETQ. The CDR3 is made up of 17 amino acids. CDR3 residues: CASSFTQGTRMNTEAFF. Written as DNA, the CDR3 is TGCGCCAGCAGCTTCACTCAGGGGACAAGGATGAACACTGAAGCTTTCTTT.

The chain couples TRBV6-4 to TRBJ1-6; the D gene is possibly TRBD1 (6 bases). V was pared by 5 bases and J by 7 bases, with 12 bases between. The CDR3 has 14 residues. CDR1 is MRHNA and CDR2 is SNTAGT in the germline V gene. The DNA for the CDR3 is TGTGCCAGCAGTCCACAGGGTGGAAATTCACCCCTCCACTTT. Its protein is CASSPQGGNSPLHF.

The CDR3 is CASSQEGSSPLHF. For the CDR3, the DNA is TGCGCCAGCAGCCAAGAAGGTAGTTCACCCCTCCACTTT. The chain couples TRBV4-1 to TRBJ1-6; D unclear. CDR3 length: 13 residues. Germline assignment: CDR1 MGHRA and CDR2 YSYEKL. V lost 0 bases and J 9 bases, leaving 6 bases between the germline ends.

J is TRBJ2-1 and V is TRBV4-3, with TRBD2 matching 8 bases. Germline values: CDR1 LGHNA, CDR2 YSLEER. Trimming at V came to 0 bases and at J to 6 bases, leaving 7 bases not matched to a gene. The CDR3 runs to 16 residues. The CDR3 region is CASSQERGGRSNEQFF. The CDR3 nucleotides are TGCGCCAGCAGCCAAGAACGCGGGGGGCGTAGCAATGAGCAGTTCTTC.